This T cell receptor beta chain was captured by sequencing in a study of T cells after yellow fever vaccination (dated by TCRdb to between 2018 and 2021). Notes on the research overall: The SMART-Seq v4 Ultra Low Input RNA kit was used to prepare libraries from fractions with low cell numbers. To follow T-cell clones before and after both primary and booster YFV17D yellow fever vaccination, bulk TCR alpha and beta repertoires underwent longitudinal sequencing. Two healthy male donors, one aged 18 to 29 and one aged 30 to 40 years, made up the cohort. Blood was collected at multiple timepoints before and after primary and secondary immunization, and bulk PBMC replicates and cell subsets were isolated.

Turning to this clonotype: Its antigen remains unidentified. No qualities accompany the bases; no much larger clone lies one base away.

Study-wide conclusions, independent of this receptor: Because abundant contaminating clonotypes from the bulk population could be contained in FACS-sorted repertoires, computational filtering was required. The secondary T-cell response was found to be weaker but faster than the primary response, with a peak reached on day 5 rather than on day 15. Because only a couple of donors were included in the study, the extent to which the findings can be generalized is limited. A small fraction of clonotypes showed up in both the CD4 and CD8 compartments, probably as a result of convergent recombination. Most clones expanded after primary vaccination were re-detected after the booster (96% of CD4 and more than 70% of CD8), suggesting broad memory maintenance.

The germline ends are 12 bases apart after V is trimmed by 4 bases and J by 0 bases. From the cysteine up to the phenylalanine, the CDR3 has a length of 15 residues. Of all the DNA, just the CDR3 is kept, 45 bases in frame from base 1. The germline V gene encodes CDR1 SGHRS and CDR2 YFSETQ. Sample treatment or condition, as interpreted from the label and publication: live attenuated yellow fever vaccine strain. Two biological replicates of bulk PBMCs were collected at each blood-draw timepoint. PBMCs were isolated from peripheral blood using a standard Ficoll-Paque protocol. TriZol was used to extract RNA from bulk PBMCs, CD4 and CD8 fractions, and dextramer-positive and dextramer-negative fractions. Synthesis of TCR cDNA relied on 5'RACE template switching, a step that introduced a universal primer site along with unique molecular identifiers. cDNA synthesis was primed from both the TCR alpha and TCR beta constant segments. Library amplification involved two PCR steps, and the second step added sample barcodes and sequencing adapters. Sequencing of libraries was done on Illumina HiSeq 2500 (2x100 bp) or NovaSeq (2x150 bp). For the original study's pipeline: Demultiplexing of reads and collapsing into UMI consensus sequences were performed with MIGEC, and V(D)J alignment was carried out with MiXCR. Vaccine-responding clonotypes were identified with edgeR using replicate PBMC samples, with FDR below 0.01 and a log2 fold change above 5 up to day 15 being required. Each bulk clonotype was labeled CD4 or CD8 based on which sequenced repertoire, CD4 or CD8, contained the clonotype at higher abundance. TCRdb reprocessing: public reads trimmed at Q25 with fastp, clones called with MiXCR, in-frame beta chains kept. CDR3 protein sequences are deduplicated, and each keeps its most common genes and DNA. TCRdb, not the authors, supplied the V and J calls. Counted in this sample were hundreds of thousands of distinct CDR3 sequences; 17% of them appeared once. 15% to 20% of the sample is in the top ten clones.

The origin of this receptor is a man between 18 and 29 years old who received the YFV17D yellow fever vaccine. This sequence uses TRBV5-1 and TRBJ2-3; 6 matching bases give a weak D call of TRBD2. This material consisted of PBMCs, taken less than 6 days after the first yellow fever vaccination. The CDR3 has the sequence CASSPGLGSTDTQYF. Read as DNA, the sequence is TGCGCCAGCAGCCCGGGACTCGGTAGCACAGATACGCAGTATTTT.